The 4 T cell receptor beta chains in this list originate from one sample, sequenced in a study of T cells after yellow fever vaccination. A single record per CDR3 protein comes from TCRdb applying MiXCR to the 5' RACE reads. The sample records some 130,000 distinct CDR3 sequences, 6.6% being singletons. The specimen was CD4+ T cells sorted from PBMCs, collected 10 days after the yellow fever booster vaccination. The receptors here all came from a man aged 25 to 45 who received the YFV17D yellow fever vaccine.

This clonotype was counted at least ten times. This chain links TRBV6-5 with TRBJ2-3; unclear D gene. V was trimmed by 3 bases and J by 2 bases, leaving 12 bases between them. From germline, CDR1 is MNHEY and CDR2 SVGAGI. The length of the CDR3 is 15 residues. The CDR3 here is CASSYRKTTTDTQYF. For the CDR3, the DNA is TGTGCCAGCAGTTATCGGAAAACAACCACAGATACGCAGTATTTT.

There are many counts of this clonotype. The chain couples TRBV7-2 to TRBJ2-7, with a tentative D call TRBD1 (6 bases). The V end was cut by 7 bases, the J end by 5 bases, with 21 bases between. This CDR3 comprises 15 residues. Germline V CDR1 and CDR2: SGHTA, FQGNSA. The CDR3 here is CASKFLGGLVDEQYF. CDR3 coding DNA: TGTGCCAGCAAGTTCTTAGGGGGTCTGGTCGACGAGCAGTACTTC. The whole variable domain, remainder taken from reference TRBV7-2 and TRBJ2-7, is GAGVSQSPSNKVTEKGKDVELRCDPISGHTALYWYRQSLGQGLEFLIYFQGNSAPDKSGLPSDRFSAERTGGSVSTLTIQRTQQEDSAVYLCASKFLGGLVDEQYFGPGTRLTVT.

This clonotype was observed at least ten times. The J gene is TRBJ2-2, the V gene TRBV5-1; tentative D call: TRBD1 (5 bases). Trimming removed 4 bases at V and 5 bases at J, with 18 bases between. There are 16 residues in the CDR3. Per the germline V gene, CDR1 is SGHRS and CDR2 is YFSETQ. The CDR3 loop is CASSQKQGSTTGELFF. The CDR3, as DNA: TGCGCCAGCAGCCAAAAGCAGGGATCTACGACCGGGGAGCTGTTTTTT.

This clonotype was recorded many times. This sequence joins TRBV3-1 and TRBJ2-7; 11 nucleotides agree with TRBD1. Per germline, CDR1 LGHDT and CDR2 YNNKEL (reference sequence). The CDR3 has 19 residues. Trimming at V came to 5 bases and at J to 0 bases, leaving 15 bases not matched to a gene. This chain's CDR3 is CASSRRTGGFAGSSYEQYF. In DNA, the CDR3 is TGTGCCAGCAGCAGACGGACAGGGGGCTTCGCGGGGAGCTCCTACGAGCAGTACTTC.